A selection of T cell receptor beta chains follows, all from one sample in a study of regulatory T cells in long-lasting Graves disease. TCRdb re-analysed the multiplex PCR reads in MiXCR, keeping a single row per CDR3 protein. The sample carries about half a million distinct CDR3 sequences, more than 10% recorded once. The sample also formed part of further work on T cells in Graves' hyperthyroidism and ophthalmopathy.

The sequencing here drew on peripheral blood mononuclear cells (PBMCs), taken at new diagnosis, from a patient treated with antithyroid drugs. The receptors come from a woman aged 25 to 45 with Graves disease. Each CDR3 is given with its conserved first and last residue. Each record gives: clone size, V gene, J gene, CDR3 protein. Clone sizes are given selectively: once, few, many, or a class where the clone is expanded.

.	TRBV27	TRBJ1-5	CASRKSGNQPQHF
few	TRBV9	TRBJ2-1	CASSVVPQTGDNEQFF
many	TRBV2	TRBJ2-7	CASSESGGIYEQYF
.	TRBV20-1	TRBJ2-3	CSAGGGKGTDTQYF
few	TRBV27	TRBJ1-1	CASSVQLPHGTEAFF
.	TRBV29-1	TRBJ2-5	CSAVRARETQYF
many	TRBV19	TRBJ2-1	CASSLGQGAVNEQFF
.	TRBV18	TRBJ2-7	CASSPLGQGVSYEQYF
few	TRBV28	TRBJ1-1	CASSLNYRAAEAFF
.	TRBV19	TRBJ1-3	CASSITTVSGNAIYF
many	TRBV20-1	TRBJ2-7	CSARRQGGGEQYF
many	TRBV10-2	TRBJ2-1	CASTGQLYNEQFF
few	TRBV11-3	TRBJ2-3	CASSLGRLASTDTQYF
few	TRBV30	TRBJ2-3	CAWSGTSGSGQYF
.	TRBV3-1	TRBJ2-7	CASSQDPRTSGFCEQYF
.	TRBV20-1	TRBJ2-7	CSARAPSGRTYEQYF
many	TRBV12-5	TRBJ2-1	CASGPLILAGELNEQFF
.	TRBV25-1	TRBJ1-3	CASSGDSSGNTIYF
many	TRBV7-9	TRBJ2-1	CASSSSSGGLSYNEQFF
few	TRBV7-9	TRBJ1-5	CASSAPGPANQPQHF
many	TRBV11-3	TRBJ1-5	CASSRDRGQPQHF
many	TRBV18	TRBJ2-6	CASSPRGLADSGANVLTF
.	TRBV5-1	TRBJ1-4	CASSLAGQSGEKLFF
.	TRBV28	TRBJ2-7	CASSPDRALSYEQYF
few	TRBV28	TRBJ1-5	CASSLHPRAQHF
many	TRBV3-1	TRBJ2-1	CASSWGLAGKYNEQFF
few	TRBV12-3/TRBV12-4	TRBJ1-1	CASSFRDRPGAFF
many	TRBV2	TRBJ2-1	CASNTRQAGEQFF
many	TRBV28	TRBJ1-2	CASSPSWGGYTF
few	TRBV25-1	TRBJ1-3	CASSEYEGDTIYF
many	TRBV28	TRBJ1-4	CASRPGTGFNEKLFF
.	TRBV7-9	TRBJ2-2	CASSLMGLRNTGELFF
.	TRBV3-1	TRBJ2-7	CASSQDRAYEQYF
many	TRBV11-3	TRBJ2-1	CASSLPRGSSYNEQFF
many	TRBV6-9	TRBJ2-7	CASSYSYMTGPTYEQYF
once	TRBV12-3/TRBV12-4	TRBJ2-1	CASSLIGGWAVGEQFF
many	TRBV6-1	TRBJ2-7	CASSEGVEGVDSVEQYF
few	TRBV7-9	TRBJ2-5	CASTSPRLAGTETQYF
many	TRBV12-3/TRBV12-4	TRBJ1-6	CASSFGSPLHF
many	TRBV2	TRBJ2-7	CASSEFGGRLNF
.	TRBV29-1	TRBJ2-2	CSFSSTGELFF
few	TRBV6-1	TRBJ1-4	CASRRQGSATNEKLFF
.	TRBV7-2	TRBJ1-3	CASSLRISGSGGNTIYF
.	TRBV7-7	TRBJ2-2	CASSLGALTRELSF
.	TRBV7-2	TRBJ2-7	CASSRRTSGSYEQYF
.	TRBV5-1	TRBJ1-1	CASSRGFQTTEAFF
few	TRBV7-2	TRBJ2-1	CASSSHLAGERYNEQFF
many	TRBV7-9	TRBJ1-1	CASSLVQGALNTEAFF
.	TRBV4-2	TRBJ1-5	CASSQEQGDHQPQHF
many	TRBV11-2	TRBJ2-7	CASSWTDIYEQYF
many	TRBV28	TRBJ2-1	CASSFRLAGVHEQFF